Following are 12 T cell receptor beta chains from one sample sequenced in a study of cytomegalovirus exposure and HLA in healthy donors. The assay was immunoSEQ multiplex PCR, and TCRdb's table has in-frame clones only and misses some. Counted here are 220,000 or so clones, approximately 80% occurring once; the ten biggest clones make up about 14%. Input material: PBMCs. Receptors originate from a woman aged 25-40 years in good health and CMV-seropositive.

This clone was seen more than once but under ten times. CDR3 nucleotide sequence: TGTGCCAGCAGCCTCCAGCAGAACACTGAAGCTTTCTTT. It codes for CASSLQQNTEAFF. The genes are TRBV7-2 and TRBJ1-1; D is undetermined. Germline CDR1 SGHTA, CDR2 FQGNSA. V lost 5 bases, J lost 1 base, and 8 bases lay in between. This CDR3 has 13 amino acids.

The chain is built from TRBV7-9 and TRBJ2-7; weak D call: TRBD2 (5 bases). The CDR3 is 15 amino acids. Germline lookup yields CDR1 SEHNR and CDR2 FQNEAQ (reference sequence). V dropped 6 bases and J dropped 6 bases, with 21 bases sitting between them. The CDR3 reads CASRPEVPKKGEQYF. Written as DNA, the CDR3 is TGTGCCAGCAGGCCGGAGGTACCCAAGAAGGGCGAGCAGTACTTC.

This clone was observed a single time. The chain is built from TRBV11-3 and TRBJ1-2, with 7 bases matching TRBD1. The CDR3 consists of 15 residues. Trimming took 11 bases from V and 4 from J; bases not matched to a gene: 16. The germline CDR1 and CDR2 sequences are SGHNT and YENEEA. DNA of the CDR3: TGTGCCGGCTTAGGGACAGCGCGGCCACCCTATGGCTACACCTTC. Its protein is CAGLGTARPPYGYTF. The variable domain in full, with the rest retrieved from reference TRBV11-3 and TRBJ1-2, is EAGVVQSPRYKIIEKKQPVAFWCNPISGHNTLYWYLQNLGQGPELLIRYENEEAVDDSQLPKDRFSAERLKGVDSTLKIQPAELGDSAVYLCAGLGTARPPYGYTFGSGTRLTVV.

The genes are TRBV28 and TRBJ2-7; 9 bases line up with TRBD2. The CDR3 spans 15 residues. The germline CDR1 and CDR2 sequences are MDHEN and SYDVKM. V lost 5 bases, J lost 3 bases, and 8 bases stayed unmatched. The CDR3 region has the DNA TGTGCCAGCAGTCCGGGACTAGCAGATAACTACGAGCAGTACTTC. It codes for CASSPGLADNYEQYF.

The V and J genes are TRBV27 and TRBJ1-1; D not certain. Looked up from germline, CDR1 is MNHEY and CDR2 is SMNVEV (reference sequence). The V and J ends lost 6 bases and 0 bases respectively, with 8 bases between them. This CDR3 is 13 amino acids long. For the CDR3, the DNA is TGTGCCAGCAGCGTCGGGGTGAACACTGAAGCTTTCTTT. Encoded protein: CASSVGVNTEAFF.

The DNA for the CDR3 is TGTGCCAGCAGTGAAGCGCTTCAGGGAGCTAATGAAAAACTGTTTTTT. Translating it yields CASSEALQGANEKLFF. V gene TRBV2 combines with J gene TRBJ1-4, with a tentative D call TRBD1 (5 bases). Germline V gives CDR1 SNHLY, CDR2 FYNNEI. V was trimmed by 0 bases and J by 3 bases, leaving 11 bases between them. This CDR3 spans 16 amino acids. Using reference TRBV2 and TRBJ1-4 for the parts outside the CDR3, the full variable domain is EPEVTQTPSHQVTQMGQEVILRCVPISNHLYFYWYRQILGQKVEFLVSFYNNEISEKSEIFDDQFSVERPDGSNFTLKIRSTKLEDSAMYFCASSEALQGANEKLFFGSGTQLSVL.

This clone was detected once. V gene TRBV25-1 combines with J gene TRBJ2-5; D possibly corresponds to TRBD2 (6 bases). The germline CDR1 and CDR2 sequences are MGHDK and SYGVNS. The CDR3 consists of 17 residues. V was pared by 4 bases and J by 3 bases, with 21 bases between. CDR3 residues: CASSGREFECPEETQYF. The DNA for the CDR3 is TGTGCCAGCAGTGGCCGGGAGTTTGAGTGCCCCGAAGAGACCCAGTACTTC.

The chain employs TRBV7-6 and TRBJ1-5; D not certain. Trimming removed 1 base from V and 0 bases from J, with 10 bases in between. Germline assignment: CDR1 SGHVS and CDR2 FNYEAQ. The CDR3 totals 16 residues. The CDR3 reads CASSLGGFDSNQPQHF. In nucleotides, the CDR3 is TGTGCCAGCAGCTTAGGTGGGTTTGATAGCAATCAGCCCCAGCATTTT. Supplemented by reference TRBV7-6 and TRBJ1-5, the full variable domain reads GAGVSQSPRYKVTKRGQDVALRCDPISGHVSLYWYRQALGQGPEFLTYFNYEAQQDKSGLPNDRFSAERPEGSISTLTIQRTEQRDSAMYRCASSLGGFDSNQPQHFGDGTRLSIL.

The gene calls are TRBV18 and TRBJ1-1; unclear D gene. The CDR3 extends over 12 amino acids. Trimming took 1 base from V and 1 from J, leaving 1 base between them. Germline V CDR1 and CDR2: KGHSH, LQKENI. The DNA for the CDR3 is TGTGCCAGCTCACCACAGAACACTGAAGCTTTCTTT. Protein sequence: CASSPQNTEAFF.

This clone was seen repeatedly, ten times or more. The chain employs TRBV28 and TRBJ2-1; D is possibly TRBD1 or TRBD2 (5 bases each). Germline V gives CDR1 MDHEN, CDR2 SYDVKM. The CDR3 totals 16 residues. Trimming took off 1 base at V and 6 bases at J, with 16 bases between the two ends. Here the CDR3 reads CASSLFPVFGTNEQFF. CDR3 DNA: TGTGCCAGCAGTTTATTCCCGGTCTTTGGGACCAATGAGCAGTTCTTC.

The chain combines TRBV7-4 with TRBJ2-7; 10 bases agree with TRBD2. This CDR3 has 19 amino acids. CDR1 and CDR2 from the germline V gene are SGHVT and SQSDAQ. The junction had 15 bases not matched to a gene; V was cut back by 4 bases and J by 0 bases. CDR3 bases: TGTGCCAGCAGCTCCCTTCACTCCTTTGGACTAGCGGCCTCCTACGAGCAGTACTTC. Residues: CASSSLHSFGLAASYEQYF.

This chain connects TRBV27 to TRBJ1-5, with D possibly being TRBD1 (5 bases). The CDR3 spans 15 residues. CDR1 is MNHEY and CDR2 is SMNVEV in the germline V gene (reference sequence). Between the trimmed V and J ends, which lost 5 bases and 7 bases, there was a span of 18 bases. The CDR3 DNA is TGTGCCAGCAGTCCGGTCAGGGAGGAGGGACAGCCCCAGCATTTT. It codes for CASSPVREEGQPQHF.